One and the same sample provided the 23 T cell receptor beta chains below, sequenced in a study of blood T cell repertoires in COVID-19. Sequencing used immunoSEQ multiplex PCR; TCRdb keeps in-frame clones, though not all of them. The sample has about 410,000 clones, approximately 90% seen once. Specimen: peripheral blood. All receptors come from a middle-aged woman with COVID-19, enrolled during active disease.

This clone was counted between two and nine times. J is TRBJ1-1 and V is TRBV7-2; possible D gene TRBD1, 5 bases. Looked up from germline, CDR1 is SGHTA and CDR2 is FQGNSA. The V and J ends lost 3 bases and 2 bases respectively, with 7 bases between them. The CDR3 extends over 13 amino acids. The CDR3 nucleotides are TGTGCCAGCAGCTTCACAGGTAACACTGAAGCTTTCTTT. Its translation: CASSFTGNTEAFF.

The CDR3 DNA follows: TGTGCCAGCAGGCTCGGGGGGACGGACACTGAAGCTTTCTTT. Its protein is CASRLGGTDTEAFF. The chain has TRBV5-4 and TRBJ1-1, with D tentatively TRBD1 (5 bases). V was pared by 5 bases and J by 3 bases, with 14 bases between. The germline gives CDR1 SGHNT, CDR2 YYREEE (reference sequence). The CDR3 runs to 14 residues. Full variable domain (remainder filled in from reference TRBV5-4 and TRBJ1-1): ETGVTQSPTHLIKTRGQQVTLRCSSQSGHNTVSWYQQALGQGPQFIFQYYREEENGRGNFPPRFSGLQFPNYSSELNVNALELDDSALYLCASRLGGTDTEAFFGQGTRLTVV.

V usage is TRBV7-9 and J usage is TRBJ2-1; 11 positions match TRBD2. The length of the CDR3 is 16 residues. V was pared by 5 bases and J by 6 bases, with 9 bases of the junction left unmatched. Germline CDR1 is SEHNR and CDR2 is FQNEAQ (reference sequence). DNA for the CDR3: TGTGCCAGCAGCCCCTCACTAGCGGGAGTAATCAATGAGCAGTTCTTC. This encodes CASSPSLAGVINEQFF.

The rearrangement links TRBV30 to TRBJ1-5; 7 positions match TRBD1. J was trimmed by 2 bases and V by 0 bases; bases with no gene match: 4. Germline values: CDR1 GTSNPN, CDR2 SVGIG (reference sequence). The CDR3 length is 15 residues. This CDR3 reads CAWSVQTGRNQPQHF. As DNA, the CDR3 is TGTGCCTGGAGTGTACAGACAGGGCGCAATCAGCCCCAGCATTTT.

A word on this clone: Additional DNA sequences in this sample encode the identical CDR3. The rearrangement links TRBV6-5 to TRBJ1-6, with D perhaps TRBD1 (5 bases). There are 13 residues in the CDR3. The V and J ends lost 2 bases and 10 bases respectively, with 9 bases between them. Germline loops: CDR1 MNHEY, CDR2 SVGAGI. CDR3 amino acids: CASSYQGGSPLHF. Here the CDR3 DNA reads TGTGCCAGCAGTTACCAGGGAGGCTCACCCCTCCACTTT.

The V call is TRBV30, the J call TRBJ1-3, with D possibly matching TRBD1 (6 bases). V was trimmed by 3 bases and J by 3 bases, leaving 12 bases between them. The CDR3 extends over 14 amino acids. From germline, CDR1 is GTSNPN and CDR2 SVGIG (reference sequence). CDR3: CAWSVGGVGNTIYF. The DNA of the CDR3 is TGTGCCTGGAGCGTAGGGGGAGTTGGAAACACCATATATTTT.

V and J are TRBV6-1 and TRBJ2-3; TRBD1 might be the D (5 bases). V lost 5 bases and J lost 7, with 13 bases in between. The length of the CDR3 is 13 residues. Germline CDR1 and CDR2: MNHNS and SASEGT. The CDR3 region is CASSFSQGYTQYF. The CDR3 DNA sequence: TGTGCCAGCAGTTTTAGCCAGGGTTATACGCAGTATTTT.

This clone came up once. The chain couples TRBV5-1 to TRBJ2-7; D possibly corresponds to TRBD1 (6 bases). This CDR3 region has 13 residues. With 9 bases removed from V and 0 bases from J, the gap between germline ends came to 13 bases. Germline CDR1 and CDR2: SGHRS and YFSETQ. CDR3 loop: CATGQGPSYEQYF. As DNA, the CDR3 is TGCGCCACAGGCCAGGGGCCCTCCTACGAGCAGTACTTC.

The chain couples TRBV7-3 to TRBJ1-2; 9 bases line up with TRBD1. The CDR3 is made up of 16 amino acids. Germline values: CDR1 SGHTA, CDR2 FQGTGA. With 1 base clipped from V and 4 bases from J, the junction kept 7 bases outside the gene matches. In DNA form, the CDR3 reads TGTGCCAGCAGCTTAAGAGGGGGACAGGGCATCTATGGCTACACCTTC. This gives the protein CASSLRGGQGIYGYTF.

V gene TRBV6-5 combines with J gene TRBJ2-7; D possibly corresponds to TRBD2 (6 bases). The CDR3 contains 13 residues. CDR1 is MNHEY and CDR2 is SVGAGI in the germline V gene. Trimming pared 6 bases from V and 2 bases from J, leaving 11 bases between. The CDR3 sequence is CASRRGGAYEQYF. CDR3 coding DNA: TGTGCCAGCAGGAGGGGCGGGGCCTACGAGCAGTACTTC.

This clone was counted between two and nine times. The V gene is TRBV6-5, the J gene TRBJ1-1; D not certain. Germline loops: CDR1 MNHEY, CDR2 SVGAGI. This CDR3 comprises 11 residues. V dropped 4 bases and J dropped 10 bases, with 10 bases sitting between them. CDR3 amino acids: CASSFGYGAFF. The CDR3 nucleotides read TGTGCCAGCAGTTTCGGGTACGGAGCTTTCTTT.

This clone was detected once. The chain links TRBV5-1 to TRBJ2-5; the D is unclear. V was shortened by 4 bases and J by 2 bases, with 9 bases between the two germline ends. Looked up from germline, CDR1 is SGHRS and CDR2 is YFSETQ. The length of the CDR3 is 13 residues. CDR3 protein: CASSPTPQETQYF. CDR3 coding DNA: TGCGCCAGCAGCCCGACTCCACAAGAGACCCAGTACTTC.

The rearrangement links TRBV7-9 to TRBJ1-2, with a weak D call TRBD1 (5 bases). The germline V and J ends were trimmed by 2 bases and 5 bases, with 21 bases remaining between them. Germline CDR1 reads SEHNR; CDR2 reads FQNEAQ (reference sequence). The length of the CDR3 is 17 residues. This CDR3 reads CASSLRIGALPHYGYTF. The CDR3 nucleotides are TGTGCCAGCAGCTTAAGGATAGGGGCCCTACCTCATTATGGCTACACCTTC.

The CDR3 spells CAIRGGQSNQPQHF. The CDR3 nucleotides are TGTGCCATCAGAGGCGGACAGAGCAATCAGCCCCAGCATTTT. This sequence joins TRBV10-3 and TRBJ1-5; D possibly corresponds to TRBD1 (6 bases). V lost 6 bases to trimming and J lost 1 base, with 10 bases between them. The CDR3 length is 14 residues. Germline lookup yields CDR1 ENHRY and CDR2 SYGVKD.

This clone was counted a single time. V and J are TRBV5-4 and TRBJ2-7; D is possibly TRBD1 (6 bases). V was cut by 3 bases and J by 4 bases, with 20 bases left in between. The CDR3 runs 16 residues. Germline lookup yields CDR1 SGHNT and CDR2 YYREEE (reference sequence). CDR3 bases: TGTGCCAGCAGCTCGAAGGAAAACCGGGACACTTACGAGCAGTACTTC. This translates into CASSSKENRDTYEQYF.

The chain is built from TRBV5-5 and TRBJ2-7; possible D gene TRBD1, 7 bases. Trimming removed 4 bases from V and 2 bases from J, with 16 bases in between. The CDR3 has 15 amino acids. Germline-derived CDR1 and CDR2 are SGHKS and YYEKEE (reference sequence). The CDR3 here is CASSPQGTPPYEQYF. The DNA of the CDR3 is TGTGCCAGCAGCCCACAGGGGACTCCCCCCTACGAGCAGTACTTC.

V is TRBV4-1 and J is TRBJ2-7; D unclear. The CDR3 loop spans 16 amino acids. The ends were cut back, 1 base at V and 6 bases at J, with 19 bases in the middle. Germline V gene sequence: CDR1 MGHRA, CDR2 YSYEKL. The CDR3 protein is CASSQGSLGRYTEQYF. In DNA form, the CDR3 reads TGCGCCAGCAGCCAAGGCTCTCTCGGCAGGTATACCGAGCAGTACTTC.

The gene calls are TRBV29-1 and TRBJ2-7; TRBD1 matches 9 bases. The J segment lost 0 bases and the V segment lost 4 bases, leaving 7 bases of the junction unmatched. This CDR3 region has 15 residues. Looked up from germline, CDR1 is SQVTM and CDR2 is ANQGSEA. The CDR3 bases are TGCAGCGTTGTATTCCGGGACAGGGCCTCCTACGAGCAGTACTTC. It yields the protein CSVVFRDRASYEQYF.

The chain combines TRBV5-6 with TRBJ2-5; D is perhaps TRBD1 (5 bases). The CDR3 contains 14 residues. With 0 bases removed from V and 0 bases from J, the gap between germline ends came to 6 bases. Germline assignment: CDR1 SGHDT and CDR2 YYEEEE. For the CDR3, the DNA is TGTGCCAGCAGCTTGGTACAGGACCAAGAGACCCAGTACTTC. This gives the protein CASSLVQDQETQYF. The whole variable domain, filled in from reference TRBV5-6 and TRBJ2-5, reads DAGVTQSPTHLIKTRGQQVTLRCSPKSGHDTVSWYQQALGQGPQFIFQYYEEEERQRGNFPDRFSGHQFPNYSSELNVNALLLGDSALYLCASSLVQDQETQYFGPGTRLLVL.

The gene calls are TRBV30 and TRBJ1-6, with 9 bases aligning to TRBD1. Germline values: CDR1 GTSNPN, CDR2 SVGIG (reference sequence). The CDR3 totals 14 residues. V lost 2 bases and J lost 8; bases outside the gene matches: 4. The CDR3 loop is CAWSRTGVDSPLHF. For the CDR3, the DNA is TGTGCCTGGAGTCGGACAGGGGTGGATTCACCCCTCCACTTT.

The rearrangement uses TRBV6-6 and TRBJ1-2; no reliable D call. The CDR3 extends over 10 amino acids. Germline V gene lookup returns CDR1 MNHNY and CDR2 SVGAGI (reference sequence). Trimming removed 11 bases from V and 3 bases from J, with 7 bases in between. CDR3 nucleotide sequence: TGTGCCGCGAGGGACTATGGCTACACCTTC. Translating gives CAARDYGYTF.

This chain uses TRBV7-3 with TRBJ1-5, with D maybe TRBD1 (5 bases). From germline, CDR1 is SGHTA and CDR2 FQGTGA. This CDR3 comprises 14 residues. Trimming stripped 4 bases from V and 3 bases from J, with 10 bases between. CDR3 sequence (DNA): TGTGCCAGCAGCTCCGACAGCCTCAATCAGCCCCAGCATTTT. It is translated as CASSSDSLNQPQHF.

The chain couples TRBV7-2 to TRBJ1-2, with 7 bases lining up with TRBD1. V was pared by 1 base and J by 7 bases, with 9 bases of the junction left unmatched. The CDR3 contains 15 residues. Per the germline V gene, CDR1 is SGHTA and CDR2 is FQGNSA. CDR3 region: CASSLGGDSSAGYTF. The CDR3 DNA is TGTGCCAGCAGCTTAGGGGGGGACAGTTCTGCTGGCTACACCTTC. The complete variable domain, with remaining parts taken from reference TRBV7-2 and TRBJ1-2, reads GAGVSQSPSNKVTEKGKDVELRCDPISGHTALYWYRQSLGQGLEFLIYFQGNSAPDKSGLPSDRFSAERTGGSVSTLTIQRTQQEDSAVYLCASSLGGDSSAGYTFGSGTRLTVV.